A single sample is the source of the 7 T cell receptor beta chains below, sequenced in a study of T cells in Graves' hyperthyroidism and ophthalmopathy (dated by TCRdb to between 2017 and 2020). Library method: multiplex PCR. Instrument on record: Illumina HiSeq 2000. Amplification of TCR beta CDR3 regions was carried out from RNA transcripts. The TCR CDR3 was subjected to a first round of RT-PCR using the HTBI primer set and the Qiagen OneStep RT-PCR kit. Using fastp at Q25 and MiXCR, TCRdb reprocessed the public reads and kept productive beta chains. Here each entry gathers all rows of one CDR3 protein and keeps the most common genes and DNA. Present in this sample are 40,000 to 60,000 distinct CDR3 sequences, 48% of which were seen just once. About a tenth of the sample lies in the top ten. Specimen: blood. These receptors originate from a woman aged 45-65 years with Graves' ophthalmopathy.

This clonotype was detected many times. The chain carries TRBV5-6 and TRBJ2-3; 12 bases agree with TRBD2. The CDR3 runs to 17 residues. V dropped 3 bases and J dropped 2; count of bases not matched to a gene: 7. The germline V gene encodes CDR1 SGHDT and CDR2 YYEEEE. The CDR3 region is CASSSRLAGVVTDTQYF. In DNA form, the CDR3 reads TGTGCCAGCAGCTCCCGACTAGCGGGAGTGGTCACAGATACGCAGTATTTT.

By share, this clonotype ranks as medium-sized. The CDR3 sequence is CATSRVDRVNQPQHF. CDR3 nucleotide sequence: TGTGCCACCAGCAGAGTTGACAGGGTCAATCAGCCCCAGCATTTT. The V and J genes are TRBV15 and TRBJ1-5, with 7 bases that match TRBD1. This CDR3 is built from 15 residues. Germline CDR1 and CDR2: LNHNV and YYDKDF (reference sequence). With V trimmed by 1 base and J by 3 bases, 3 bases remained unmatched.

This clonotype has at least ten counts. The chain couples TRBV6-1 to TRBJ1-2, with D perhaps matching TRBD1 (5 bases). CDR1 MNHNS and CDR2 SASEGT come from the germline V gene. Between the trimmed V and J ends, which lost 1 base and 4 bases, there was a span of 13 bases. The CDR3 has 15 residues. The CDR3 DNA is TGTGCCAGCAGTGAAGGCGGGACGTCACTCTATGGCTACACCTTC. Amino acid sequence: CASSEGGTSLYGYTF.

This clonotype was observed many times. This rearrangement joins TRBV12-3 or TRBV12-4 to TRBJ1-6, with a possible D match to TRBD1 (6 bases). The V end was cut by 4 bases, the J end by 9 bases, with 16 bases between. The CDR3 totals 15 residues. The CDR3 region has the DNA TGTGCCAGCAGTTGGGGTGGGGGGGGCGGTTCACCCCTCCACTTT. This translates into CASSWGGGGGSPLHF.

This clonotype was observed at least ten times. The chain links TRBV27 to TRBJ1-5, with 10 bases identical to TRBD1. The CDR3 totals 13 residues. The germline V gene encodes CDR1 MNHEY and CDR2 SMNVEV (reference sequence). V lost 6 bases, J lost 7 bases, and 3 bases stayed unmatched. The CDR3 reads CASSRTGGQPQHF. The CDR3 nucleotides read TGTGCCAGCAGCCGGACAGGGGGGCAGCCCCAGCATTTT.

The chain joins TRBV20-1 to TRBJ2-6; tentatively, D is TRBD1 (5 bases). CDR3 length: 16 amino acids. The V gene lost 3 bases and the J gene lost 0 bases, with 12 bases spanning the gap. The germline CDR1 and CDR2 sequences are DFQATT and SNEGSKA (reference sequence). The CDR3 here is CSASQGTYSGANVLTF. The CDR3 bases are TGCAGTGCTAGCCAGGGAACCTACTCTGGGGCCAACGTCCTGACTTTC.

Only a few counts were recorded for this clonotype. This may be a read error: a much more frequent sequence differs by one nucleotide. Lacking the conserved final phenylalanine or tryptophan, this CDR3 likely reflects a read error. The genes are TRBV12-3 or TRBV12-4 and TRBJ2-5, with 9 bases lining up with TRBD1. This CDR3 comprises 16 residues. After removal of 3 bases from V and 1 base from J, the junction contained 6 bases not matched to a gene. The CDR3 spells CASSLGTGIIQETQYL. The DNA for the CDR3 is TGTGCCAGCAGTTTGGGGACAGGGATTATCCAAGAGACCCAGTACCTC.